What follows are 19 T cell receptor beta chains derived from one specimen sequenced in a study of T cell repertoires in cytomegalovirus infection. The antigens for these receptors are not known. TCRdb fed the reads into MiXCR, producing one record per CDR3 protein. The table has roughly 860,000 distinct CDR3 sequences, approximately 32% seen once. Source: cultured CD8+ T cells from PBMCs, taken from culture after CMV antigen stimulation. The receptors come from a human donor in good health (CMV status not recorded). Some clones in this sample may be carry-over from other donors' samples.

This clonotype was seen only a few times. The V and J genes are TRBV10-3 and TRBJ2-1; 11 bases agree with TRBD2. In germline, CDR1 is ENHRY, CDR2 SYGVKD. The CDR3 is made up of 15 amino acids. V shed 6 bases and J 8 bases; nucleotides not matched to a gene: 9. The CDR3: CAISYSGGAYDEQFF. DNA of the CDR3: TGTGCCATCAGCTATAGCGGGGGGGCCTATGATGAGCAGTTCTTC.

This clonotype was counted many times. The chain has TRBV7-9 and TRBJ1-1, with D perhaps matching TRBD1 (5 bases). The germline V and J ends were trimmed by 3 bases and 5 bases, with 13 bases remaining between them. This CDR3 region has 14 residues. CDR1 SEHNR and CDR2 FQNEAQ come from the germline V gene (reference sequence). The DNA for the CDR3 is TGTGCCAGCAGCTTCGCCAGGGAAGTGACTGAAGCTTTCTTT. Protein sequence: CASSFAREVTEAFF.

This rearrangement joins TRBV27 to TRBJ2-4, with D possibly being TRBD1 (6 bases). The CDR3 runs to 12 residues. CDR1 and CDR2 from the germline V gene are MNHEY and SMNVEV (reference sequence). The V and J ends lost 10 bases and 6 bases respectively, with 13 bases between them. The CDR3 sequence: CATSDRPNIQYF. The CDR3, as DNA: TGTGCCACCTCGGACAGACCAAACATTCAGTACTTC.

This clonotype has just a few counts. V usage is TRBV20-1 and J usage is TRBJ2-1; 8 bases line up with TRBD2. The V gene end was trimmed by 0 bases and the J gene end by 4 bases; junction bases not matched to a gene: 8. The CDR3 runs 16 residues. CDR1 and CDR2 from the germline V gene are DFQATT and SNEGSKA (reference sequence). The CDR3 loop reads CSARDRTSGFYNEQFF. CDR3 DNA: TGCAGTGCTAGAGATCGTACTAGCGGTTTTTACAATGAGCAGTTCTTC.

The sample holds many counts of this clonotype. The CDR3 sequence: CASSQFDPGVGANVLTF. Here the CDR3 DNA reads TGTGCCAGCAGCCAGTTCGATCCAGGGGTTGGGGCCAACGTCCTGACTTTC. The chain joins TRBV6-1 to TRBJ2-6; the D gene is possibly TRBD1 (6 bases). CDR3 size: 17 residues. Germline V gene data show CDR1 as MNHNS and CDR2 as SASEGT. Trimming took off 6 bases at V and 3 bases at J, with 18 bases between the two ends.

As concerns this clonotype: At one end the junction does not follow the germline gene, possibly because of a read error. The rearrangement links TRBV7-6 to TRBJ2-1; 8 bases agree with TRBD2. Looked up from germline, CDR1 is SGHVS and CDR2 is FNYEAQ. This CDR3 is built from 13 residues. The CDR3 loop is CANSSGGGGEQFF. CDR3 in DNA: TGTGCCAACAGCTCGGGGGGGGGCGGTGAGCAGTTCTTC.

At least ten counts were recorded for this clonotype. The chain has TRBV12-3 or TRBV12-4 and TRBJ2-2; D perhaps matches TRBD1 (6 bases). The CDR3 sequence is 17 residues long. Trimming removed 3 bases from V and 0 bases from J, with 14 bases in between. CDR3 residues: CASSFSAGATNTGELFF. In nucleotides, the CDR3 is TGTGCCAGCAGTTTTTCGGCAGGGGCCACGAACACCGGGGAGCTGTTTTTT.

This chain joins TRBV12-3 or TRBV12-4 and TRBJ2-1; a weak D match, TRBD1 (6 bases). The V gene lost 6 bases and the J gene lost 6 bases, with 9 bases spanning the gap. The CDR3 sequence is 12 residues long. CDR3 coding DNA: TGTGCCAGCAGCGACAGGACCAATGAGCAGTTCTTC. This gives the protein CASSDRTNEQFF.

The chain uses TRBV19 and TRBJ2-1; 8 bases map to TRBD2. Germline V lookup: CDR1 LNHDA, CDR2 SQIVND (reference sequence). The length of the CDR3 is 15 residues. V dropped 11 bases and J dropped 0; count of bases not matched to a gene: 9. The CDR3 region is CASSIGGGSYNEQFF. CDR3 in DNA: TGTGCCTCAAGTATCGGGGGGGGCTCCTACAATGAGCAGTTCTTC. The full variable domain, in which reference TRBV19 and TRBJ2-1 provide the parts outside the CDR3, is DGGITQSPKYLFRKEGQNVTLSCEQNLNHDAMYWYRQDPGQGLRLIYYSQIVNDFQKGDIAEGYSVSREKKESFPLTVTSAQKNPTAFYLCASSIGGGSYNEQFFGPGTRLTVL.

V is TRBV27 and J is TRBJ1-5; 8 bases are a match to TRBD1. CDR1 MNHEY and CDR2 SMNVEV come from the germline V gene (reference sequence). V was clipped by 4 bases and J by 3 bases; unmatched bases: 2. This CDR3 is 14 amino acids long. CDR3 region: CASSWGQVNQPQHF. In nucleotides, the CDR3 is TGTGCCAGCAGTTGGGGACAGGTCAATCAGCCCCAGCATTTT.

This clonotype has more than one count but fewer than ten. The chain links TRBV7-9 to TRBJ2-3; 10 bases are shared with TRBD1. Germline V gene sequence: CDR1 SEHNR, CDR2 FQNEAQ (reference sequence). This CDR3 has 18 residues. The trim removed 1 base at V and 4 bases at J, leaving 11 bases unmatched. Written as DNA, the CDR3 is TGTGCCAGCAGCTTAGAGGGCCTCCGGGACAGGGGCTCAGATACGCAGTATTTT. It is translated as CASSLEGLRDRGSDTQYF.

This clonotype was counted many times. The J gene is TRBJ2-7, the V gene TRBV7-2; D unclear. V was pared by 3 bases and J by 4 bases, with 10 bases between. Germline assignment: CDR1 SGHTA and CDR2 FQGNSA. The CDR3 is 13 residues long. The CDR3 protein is CASSLADGYEQYV. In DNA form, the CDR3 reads TGTGCCAGCAGCTTGGCTGACGGTTACGAGCAGTACGTC.

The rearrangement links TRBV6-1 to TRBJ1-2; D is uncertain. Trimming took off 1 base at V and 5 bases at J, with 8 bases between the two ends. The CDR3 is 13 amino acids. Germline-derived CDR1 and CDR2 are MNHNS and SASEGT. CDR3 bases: TGTGCCAGCAGTGAAGAGATCCCGTATGGCTACACCTTC. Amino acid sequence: CASSEEIPYGYTF.

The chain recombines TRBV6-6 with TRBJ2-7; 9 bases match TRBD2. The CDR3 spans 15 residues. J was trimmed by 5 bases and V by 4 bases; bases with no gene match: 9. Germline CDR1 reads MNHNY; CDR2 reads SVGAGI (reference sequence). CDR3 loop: CASSSSGGYWDEQYV. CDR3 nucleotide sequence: TGTGCCAGCAGTTCCAGCGGGGGGTACTGGGACGAGCAGTACGTC.

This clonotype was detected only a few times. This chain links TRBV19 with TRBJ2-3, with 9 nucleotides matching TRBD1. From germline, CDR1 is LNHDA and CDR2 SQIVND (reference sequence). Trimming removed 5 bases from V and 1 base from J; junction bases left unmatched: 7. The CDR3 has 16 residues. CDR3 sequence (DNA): TGTGCCAGTAGTGTGGACCGGGACAGGGGCACAGATACGCAGTATTTT. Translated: CASSVDRDRGTDTQYF. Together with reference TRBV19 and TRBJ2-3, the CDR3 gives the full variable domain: DGGITQSPKYLFRKEGQNVTLSCEQNLNHDAMYWYRQDPGQGLRLIYYSQIVNDFQKGDIAEGYSVSREKKESFPLTVTSAQKNPTAFYLCASSVDRDRGTDTQYFGPGTRLTVL.

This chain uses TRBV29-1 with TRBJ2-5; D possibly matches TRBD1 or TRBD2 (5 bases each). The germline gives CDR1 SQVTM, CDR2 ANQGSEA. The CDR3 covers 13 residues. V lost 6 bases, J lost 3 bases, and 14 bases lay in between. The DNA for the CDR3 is TGCAGCGTGACGGGACGTACGGAAGAGACCCAGTACTTC. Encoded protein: CSVTGRTEETQYF.

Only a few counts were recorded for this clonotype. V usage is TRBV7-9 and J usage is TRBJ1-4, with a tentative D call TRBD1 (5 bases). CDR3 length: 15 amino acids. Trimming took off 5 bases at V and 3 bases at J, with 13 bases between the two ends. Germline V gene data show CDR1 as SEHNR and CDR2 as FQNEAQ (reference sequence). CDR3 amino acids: CASSPTGLANEKLFF. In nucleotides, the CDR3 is TGTGCCAGCAGCCCAACAGGTTTGGCTAATGAAAAACTGTTTTTT.

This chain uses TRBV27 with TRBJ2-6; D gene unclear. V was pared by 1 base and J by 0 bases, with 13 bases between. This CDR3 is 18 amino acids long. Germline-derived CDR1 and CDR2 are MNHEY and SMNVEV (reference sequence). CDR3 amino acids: CASSLFIGVSSGANVLTF. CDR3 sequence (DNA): TGTGCCAGCAGTTTATTCATCGGCGTCTCCTCTGGGGCCAACGTCCTGACTTTC.

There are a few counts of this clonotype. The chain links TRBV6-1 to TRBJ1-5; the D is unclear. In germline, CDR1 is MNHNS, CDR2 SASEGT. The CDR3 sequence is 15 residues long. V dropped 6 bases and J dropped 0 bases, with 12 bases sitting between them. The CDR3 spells CASRDTPYSNQPQHF. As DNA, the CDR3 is TGTGCCAGCAGAGATACACCGTATAGCAATCAGCCCCAGCATTTT.